A selection of T cell receptor beta chains follows, all from one sample in a study of human CD8 memory T cell subsets. TCRdb re-called the 5' RACE reads; one entry per CDR3 protein, DNA not given. The listing contains 6,000 to 7,500 distinct CDR3 sequences. Sequencing was carried out using CD8+ T cells from PBMCs. Receptors were obtained from a human donor in good health. The CDR3 runs from the conserved cysteine through the conserved F or W. The listing skips clone size in some rows; elsewhere it reads once, few, many or a size class.

clone_size	j_call	v_call	cdr3_aa
-	TRBJ2-2	TRBV7-3	CASSSGLGGGELFF
-	TRBJ2-1	TRBV27	CASRPFNKGEQFF
-	TRBJ2-1	TRBV11-2	CASSDRGTADNEQFF
medium-sized	TRBJ2-5	TRBV28	CASSLRGARAQYF
-	TRBJ1-2	TRBV29-1	CSVRGSSYGYTF
-	TRBJ2-7	TRBV7-9	CASSRPGGEQYF
-	TRBJ2-1	TRBV5-1	CASSLAGGSHNEQFF
-	TRBJ2-7	TRBV7-8	CASSLVGRMAYEQYF
-	TRBJ2-1	TRBV9	CASSLAGGDEQFF
-	TRBJ1-1	TRBV3-1	CASRDDTEAFF
-	TRBJ2-7	TRBV3-1	CASSQGASYSSYEQYF
medium-sized	TRBJ2-3	TRBV11-2	CASRTVGVAEDTQYF
-	TRBJ2-7	TRBV5-6	CASSLALEQYF
-	TRBJ2-7	TRBV5-5	CASSLDRTGLLYEQYF
-	TRBJ2-3	TRBV6-6	CASSQDQTASTDTQYF
-	TRBJ1-1	TRBV3-1	CASSQGVGTEAFF
medium-sized	TRBJ2-7	TRBV28	CASQWGVTYEQYF
-	TRBJ1-2	TRBV18	CASSLGTRIYGYTF
-	TRBJ2-5	TRBV20-1	CSAREKLAGGGDEETQYF
-	TRBJ2-5	TRBV11-2	CASSPPLSVQETQYF
-	TRBJ2-7	TRBV5-6	CASSGGHYEQYF
-	TRBJ2-3	TRBV3-1	CASSQTSGNTDTQYF
-	TRBJ2-3	TRBV2	CASNGEGADTQYF
-	TRBJ1-6	TRBV7-9	CASSLSWGPHSSYNSPLHF
-	TRBJ2-7	TRBV24-1	CATSAYPSSSEQYF
-	TRBJ2-1	TRBV7-8	CASSWRDGVGNEQFF
-	TRBJ2-7	TRBV15	CATGDRGHYEQYF
-	TRBJ2-1	TRBV28	CASSLGRDPYNEQFF
medium-sized	TRBJ2-1	TRBV30	CAWRAKFYNEQFF
-	TRBJ2-7	TRBV5-5	CASTGGGEEQYF
medium-sized	TRBJ2-7	TRBV5-1	CASSLERSVGYEQYF
-	TRBJ2-1	TRBV6-6	CASSPGVNEQFF
-	TRBJ1-1	TRBV29-1	CSGEGDRPEAFF
-	TRBJ2-5	TRBV12-5	CASGPDTLLIRETQYF
-	TRBJ2-5	TRBV15	CATSRPGSETQYF
-	TRBJ2-5	TRBV13	CASSFFGLAGEGETQYF
medium-sized	TRBJ2-7	TRBV5-1	CASSPQGYEQYF
-	TRBJ2-1	TRBV7-6	CASSLITSGYNEQFF
-	TRBJ2-3	TRBV7-6	CASSLRTGTDTQYF
-	TRBJ2-7	TRBV20-1	CSARDRRETNEQYF
-	TRBJ2-7	TRBV12-5	CASGFLAGTYEQYF
-	TRBJ2-5	TRBV5-5	CASSLGTGGRETQYF
-	TRBJ2-7	TRBV10-3	CAIRAGSDEQYF
-	TRBJ2-1	TRBV7-2	CASSLVSGGEQFF
medium-sized	TRBJ2-5	TRBV7-9	CASSSGAGFLETQYF
-	TRBJ2-1	TRBV6-5	CASSFGTSGRGVSYNEQFF
-	TRBJ1-2	TRBV28	CASNHRDYGYTF
-	TRBJ1-4	TRBV15	CATSKRPSEGVNEKLFF
-	TRBJ2-3	TRBV10-2	CASSLVANTDTQYF
medium-sized	TRBJ2-5	TRBV5-6	CASSPTWTSGKETQYF
-	TRBJ2-5	TRBV5-1	CASSFGETQYF
-	TRBJ2-7	TRBV5-4	CASSFRGPLAEEQYF